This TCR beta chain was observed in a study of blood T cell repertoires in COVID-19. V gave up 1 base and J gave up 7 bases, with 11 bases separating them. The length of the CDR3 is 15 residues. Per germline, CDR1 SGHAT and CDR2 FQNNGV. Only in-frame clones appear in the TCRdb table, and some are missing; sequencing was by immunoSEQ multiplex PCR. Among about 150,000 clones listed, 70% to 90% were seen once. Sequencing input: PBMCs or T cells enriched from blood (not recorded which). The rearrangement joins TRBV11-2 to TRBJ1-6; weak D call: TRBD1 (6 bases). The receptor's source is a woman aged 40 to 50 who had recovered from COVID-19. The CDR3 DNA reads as TGTGCCAGCAGCTTAGGGGGACACCCGAATTCACCCCTCCACTTT. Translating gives CASSLGGHPNSPLHF.